Listed below are T cell receptor beta chains from one sample, sequenced in a study of blood T cell repertoires in COVID-19. Produced via immunoSEQ multiplex PCR; TCRdb's table is partial and in-frame only. The table shows under 250,000 clones, with roughly 80% occurring only once. Sample: peripheral blood. Receptor source: a woman aged 60 to 75 with active or convalescent COVID-19. Both conserved end residues are part of each CDR3. D genes are given only for firm matches. Clone size, where shown, is once, few, many, or a class for clones that have expanded.

V gene: TRBV10-1; clone size: .; D gene: .; J gene: TRBJ2-3; CDR3 protein: CASSRGRLGADTQYF; CDR3 DNA: TGCGCCAGCAGTCGGGGACGACTAGGGGCAGATACGCAGTATTTT
V gene: TRBV7-9; clone size: .; D gene: TRBD2; J gene: TRBJ2-3; CDR3 protein: CASSLSASGTNTDTQYF; CDR3 DNA: TGTGCCAGCAGCTTATCGGCGAGCGGGACCAACACAGATACGCAGTATTTT
V gene: TRBV3-1/TRBV3-2; clone size: .; D gene: TRBD2; J gene: TRBJ2-2; CDR3 protein: CASSQDTAGGAGELFF; CDR3 DNA: TGTGCCAGCAGCCAAGATACGGCGGGAGGTGCCGGGGAGCTGTTTTTT
V gene: TRBV14; clone size: .; D gene: TRBD2; J gene: TRBJ2-3; CDR3 protein: CASSRLAGGGDTQYF; CDR3 DNA: TGTGCCAGCAGCCGACTAGCGGGAGGGGGTGATACGCAGTATTTT
V gene: TRBV15; clone size: .; D gene: .; J gene: TRBJ1-1; CDR3 protein: CATSILGTRKAFF; CDR3 DNA: TGTGCCACCAGCATCCTAGGAACACGAAAAGCTTTCTTT
V gene: TRBV6-5; clone size: .; D gene: TRBD1; J gene: TRBJ1-2; CDR3 protein: CASRGTGANYGYTF; CDR3 DNA: TGTGCCAGCAGGGGGACAGGCGCGAACTATGGCTACACCTTC
V gene: TRBV25-1; clone size: .; D gene: TRBD1; J gene: TRBJ2-7; CDR3 protein: CASSEGTGFDEQYF; CDR3 DNA: TGTGCCAGCAGTGAGGGGACAGGGTTCGACGAGCAGTACTTC
V gene: TRBV29-1; clone size: .; D gene: .; J gene: TRBJ2-5; CDR3 protein: CSVRHQETQYF; CDR3 DNA: TGCAGCGTGCGGCACCAAGAGACCCAGTACTTC
V gene: TRBV5-6; clone size: .; D gene: .; J gene: TRBJ1-2; CDR3 protein: CASSIIYQGGRGYGYTF; CDR3 DNA: TGTGCCAGCAGCATAATCTACCAGGGAGGTAGGGGCTATGGCTACACCTTC
V gene: TRBV19; clone size: .; D gene: TRBD2; J gene: TRBJ2-2; CDR3 protein: CASRTSGSNTGELFF; CDR3 DNA: TGTGCCAGTAGGACTAGCGGGAGTAACACCGGGGAGCTGTTTTTT
V gene: TRBV7-9; clone size: .; D gene: TRBD1; J gene: TRBJ1-2; CDR3 protein: CASSPTGGNGYTF; CDR3 DNA: TGTGCCAGCAGCCCCACAGGGGGTAATGGCTACACCTTC
V gene: TRBV12-5; clone size: .; D gene: TRBD2; J gene: TRBJ2-7; CDR3 protein: CATSRPGGIYEQYF; CDR3 DNA: TGTGCCACCTCCCGACCGGGGGGGATCTACGAGCAGTACTTC
V gene: TRBV2; clone size: .; D gene: .; J gene: TRBJ1-5; CDR3 protein: CASSGERERNQPQHF; CDR3 DNA: TGTGCCAGCAGTGGGGAAAGGGAGAGAAATCAGCCCCAGCATTTT
V gene: TRBV7-9; clone size: .; D gene: .; J gene: TRBJ2-1; CDR3 protein: CASSLGGASGEQFF; CDR3 DNA: TGTGCCAGCAGCTTAGGTGGGGCCTCGGGTGAGCAGTTCTTC
V gene: TRBV4-1; clone size: .; D gene: .; J gene: TRBJ2-5; CDR3 protein: CASSQESTGGGETQYF; CDR3 DNA: TGCGCCAGCAGCCAAGAATCAACAGGGGGAGGGGAGACCCAGTACTTC
V gene: TRBV7-2; clone size: .; D gene: TRBD2; J gene: TRBJ2-1; CDR3 protein: CASSLAGGFYNEQFF; CDR3 DNA: TGTGCCAGCAGCTTAGCGGGAGGGTTTTACAATGAGCAGTTCTTC
V gene: TRBV5-1; clone size: once; D gene: .; J gene: TRBJ2-1; CDR3 protein: CASSLVARPYNEQFF; CDR3 DNA: TGCGCCAGCAGCTTGGTAGCGAGACCCTACAATGAGCAGTTCTTC
V gene: TRBV30; clone size: .; D gene: TRBD1; J gene: TRBJ1-1; CDR3 protein: CAWRGQGRAEAFF; CDR3 DNA: TGTGCCTGGAGGGGACAGGGAAGGGCTGAAGCTTTCTTT
V gene: TRBV5-4; clone size: .; D gene: .; J gene: TRBJ1-1; CDR3 protein: CASRFTPREMKAFF; CDR3 DNA: TGTGCCAGCAGGTTTACCCCCCGGGAGATGAAAGCTTTCTTT
V gene: TRBV2; clone size: .; D gene: TRBD1; J gene: TRBJ1-1; CDR3 protein: CASRPGQGLAEAFF; CDR3 DNA: TGTGCCAGCAGACCCGGACAGGGGTTGGCTGAAGCTTTCTTT
V gene: TRBV5-1; clone size: .; D gene: .; J gene: TRBJ1-2; CDR3 protein: CASSLEEGANYGYTF; CDR3 DNA: TGCGCCAGCAGCTTGGAGGAAGGGGCAAACTATGGCTACACCTTC
V gene: TRBV6-5; clone size: .; D gene: .; J gene: TRBJ1-5; CDR3 protein: CASRSLGEENQPQHF; CDR3 DNA: TGTGCCAGCCGATCCTTAGGGGAGGAGAATCAGCCCCAGCATTTT
V gene: TRBV11-2; clone size: once; D gene: .; J gene: TRBJ2-5; CDR3 protein: CASTPAVNTETQYF; CDR3 DNA: TGTGCCAGCACCCCTGCAGTGAACACGGAGACCCAGTACTTC
V gene: TRBV29-1; clone size: .; D gene: .; J gene: TRBJ2-3; CDR3 protein: CSVWMGGGADTQYF; CDR3 DNA: TGCAGCGTGTGGATGGGAGGCGGTGCAGATACGCAGTATTTT
V gene: TRBV28; clone size: .; D gene: TRBD1; J gene: TRBJ1-4; CDR3 protein: CASSRQGFNEKLFF; CDR3 DNA: TGTGCCAGCAGTCGACAGGGATTTAATGAAAAACTGTTTTTT
V gene: TRBV11-2; clone size: .; D gene: TRBD2; J gene: TRBJ2-7; CDR3 protein: CASSFPSGSTPIEQYF; CDR3 DNA: TGTGCCAGCAGCTTCCCTAGCGGGAGTACCCCCATCGAGCAGTACTTC
V gene: TRBV28; clone size: .; D gene: TRBD1; J gene: TRBJ1-4; CDR3 protein: CASSRQGAGEKLFF; CDR3 DNA: TGTGCCAGCAGTCGTCAGGGGGCGGGTGAAAAACTGTTTTTT
V gene: TRBV5-1; clone size: .; D gene: TRBD1; J gene: TRBJ2-3; CDR3 protein: CASTTGALRDTQYF; CDR3 DNA: TGCGCCAGCACCACAGGGGCCCTGCGAGATACGCAGTATTTT
V gene: TRBV6-5; clone size: .; D gene: TRBD1; J gene: TRBJ1-4; CDR3 protein: CASSWDRMNEKLFF; CDR3 DNA: TGTGCCAGCAGTTGGGACAGGATGAATGAAAAACTGTTTTTT
V gene: TRBV18; clone size: .; D gene: TRBD2; J gene: TRBJ2-1; CDR3 protein: CASSLAGAVNEQFF; CDR3 DNA: TGTGCCAGCTCACTAGCGGGAGCTGTGAATGAGCAGTTCTTC
V gene: TRBV10-2; clone size: .; D gene: .; J gene: TRBJ1-2; CDR3 protein: CASKEGSSGYTF; CDR3 DNA: TGCGCCAGCAAGGAGGGTTCATCTGGCTACACCTTC
V gene: TRBV9; clone size: .; D gene: TRBD2; J gene: TRBJ2-3; CDR3 protein: CASSAENGGSSGDTQYF; CDR3 DNA: TGTGCCAGCAGCGCCGAGAATGGCGGGAGCTCCGGAGATACGCAGTATTTT
V gene: TRBV19; clone size: few; D gene: TRBD1; J gene: TRBJ2-1; CDR3 protein: CASSIEDRGDNEQFF; CDR3 DNA: TGTGCCAGTAGTATCGAGGACAGGGGGGACAATGAGCAGTTCTTC